The rows below give T cell receptor beta chains drawn from one sample of a study of T-cell memory formation after mild COVID-19. TCRdb fed the 5' RACE reads into MiXCR, producing one record per CDR3 protein. This table holds under 250,000 distinct CDR3 sequences, over 15% found once. Sample: PBMCs or a T cell subset sorted from them (not recorded which). The receptors shown here come from an adult woman who had mild COVID-19 (a few samples of this study predate the infection). Cell type and time point are not known. CDR3s include the opening cysteine and the closing phenylalanine or tryptophan. A D gene is named only where the DNA matches it firmly. A clone size is listed for some rows: how often the clone was seen (once, few, many), or a class if it is expanded.

J: TRBJ1-5
size: NA
D: TRBD1
V: TRBV7-9
DNA: TGTGCCAGCAGCTTCGAGACAGGGAATCAGCCCCAGCATTTT
CDR3: CASSFETGNQPQHF

J: TRBJ2-2
size: many
D: TRBD2
V: TRBV4-1
DNA: TGCGCCAGCAGCTTTCGGGGGGGCCAGAACACCGGGGAGCTGTTTTTT
CDR3: CASSFRGGQNTGELFF

J: TRBJ2-5
size: many
D: NA
V: TRBV5-1
DNA: TGCGCCAGCACCGGAGAGGGTCGAGAGACCCAGTACTTC
CDR3: CASTGEGRETQYF

J: TRBJ2-3
size: few
D: TRBD1
V: TRBV7-3
DNA: TGTGCCAGCAGCCCCGGGACAGCCTTAGGTCCAGATACGCAGTATTTT
CDR3: CASSPGTALGPDTQYF

J: TRBJ2-4
size: few
D: NA
V: TRBV30
DNA: TGTGCCTGGATGAAACCGGGACTCAGAGCCAAAAACATTCAGTACTTC
CDR3: CAWMKPGLRAKNIQYF

J: TRBJ2-1
size: NA
D: TRBD2
V: TRBV19
DNA: TGTGCCAGTAGTATTCGGGGAGGGGTGCAGTTCTTC
CDR3: CASSIRGGVQFF

J: TRBJ2-1
size: NA
D: NA
V: TRBV7-3
DNA: TGTGCCAGCAGCCCCGGAGGGCGCAATGAGCAGTTCTTC
CDR3: CASSPGGRNEQFF

J: TRBJ2-7
size: few
D: NA
V: TRBV7-6
DNA: TGTGCCAGCAGCTTAGCGGTGGGAACCTACGAGCAGTACTTC
CDR3: CASSLAVGTYEQYF

J: TRBJ1-3
size: NA
D: NA
V: TRBV7-2
DNA: TGTGCCAGCAGCTTAGAGTCCCAGGGAGCTTACGGAAACACCATATATTTT
CDR3: CASSLESQGAYGNTIYF

J: TRBJ2-1
size: NA
D: NA
V: TRBV20-1
DNA: TGCAGTGCGCTAGGAGGGGGAGTTTCCAATGAGCAGTTCTTC
CDR3: CSALGGGVSNEQFF

J: TRBJ2-3
size: few
D: TRBD2
V: TRBV25-1
DNA: TGTGCCAGCAGTGAATCCGGACTAGCGGGAGATACGCAGTATTTT
CDR3: CASSESGLAGDTQYF

J: TRBJ1-3
size: NA
D: NA
V: TRBV20-1
DNA: TGCAGTGCTAACAGAAACTCTGGAAACACCATATATTTT
CDR3: CSANRNSGNTIYF

J: TRBJ1-1
size: NA
D: NA
V: TRBV7-9
DNA: TGTGCCAGCAGCTTAGGAGGGGTAGCAGACACTGAAGCTTTCTTT
CDR3: CASSLGGVADTEAFF

J: TRBJ2-3
size: NA
D: NA
V: TRBV20-1
DNA: TGCAGTGCTAGACCCGGGACCCACACAGATACGCAGTATTTT
CDR3: CSARPGTHTDTQYF

J: TRBJ1-1
size: few
D: TRBD1
V: TRBV7-9
DNA: TGTGCCAGCAGCTCGAAATTTGACAGGGCTGAGGCTTTCTTT
CDR3: CASSSKFDRAEAFF

J: TRBJ2-5
size: few
D: TRBD2
V: TRBV7-9
DNA: TGTGCCAGCAGCTTAGGAGGGTTAGCGGGAGCCCAAGAGACCCAGTACTTC
CDR3: CASSLGGLAGAQETQYF

J: TRBJ1-1
size: NA
D: NA
V: TRBV5-6
DNA: TGTGCCAGCAGCCCGGGGTCCCGGTATGACACTGAAGCTTTCTTT
CDR3: CASSPGSRYDTEAFF

J: TRBJ2-7
size: few
D: NA
V: TRBV11-3
DNA: TGTGCCAGCAGCTTATCATCCCAATCCTACGAGCAGTACTTC
CDR3: CASSLSSQSYEQYF

J: TRBJ2-7
size: NA
D: NA
V: TRBV12-2
DNA: TGTGCAAGTCGCTTTCAATTTCATCAGGAATTTATCGGTCTGTGTCAGTACTTC
CDR3: CASRFQFHQEFIGLCQYF

J: TRBJ2-7
size: NA
D: NA
V: TRBV27
DNA: TGTGCCAGCAGTTTATCAAGGGGCGCGTACGAGCAGTACTTC
CDR3: CASSLSRGAYEQYF

J: TRBJ2-7
size: few
D: TRBD1
V: TRBV2
DNA: TGTGCCAGCAGTACTGGGACAGGGGTATACGAGCAGTACTTC
CDR3: CASSTGTGVYEQYF

J: TRBJ2-3
size: NA
D: NA
V: TRBV5-4
DNA: TGTGCCAGCAGCTTGGGTTGGATGAGCACAGATACGCAGTATTTT
CDR3: CASSLGWMSTDTQYF

J: TRBJ2-7
size: many
D: NA
V: TRBV20-1
DNA: TGCAGTGCTAGAGATCTTTTCGGGTCGCCCGAAACCTACGAGCAGTACTTC
CDR3: CSARDLFGSPETYEQYF

J: TRBJ2-7
size: NA
D: NA
V: TRBV18
DNA: TGTGCCAGCTCACCATCAATAGGGCGCGAGCAGTACTTC
CDR3: CASSPSIGREQYF

J: TRBJ1-2
size: NA
D: NA
V: TRBV5-1
DNA: TGCGCCAGCAGCCTCTCCTCAGGGGTCGACTATGGCTACACCTTC
CDR3: CASSLSSGVDYGYTF

J: TRBJ2-3
size: few
D: NA
V: TRBV2
DNA: TGTGCCAGCAGTGAACAGGGCGTCGGAACAGATACGCAGTATTTT
CDR3: CASSEQGVGTDTQYF

J: TRBJ2-1
size: few
D: TRBD2
V: TRBV6-5
DNA: TGTGCCAGCACCACGTCCGGGACTAGCGAGGACGGTGAGCAGTTCTTC
CDR3: CASTTSGTSEDGEQFF

J: TRBJ2-1
size: few
D: NA
V: TRBV29-1
DNA: TGCAGCGTTGCGGTGGGAGCCTACAATGAGCAGTTCTTC
CDR3: CSVAVGAYNEQFF

J: TRBJ2-5
size: NA
D: NA
V: TRBV4-3
DNA: TGCGCCAGCAGCCATTTGGGGGGCCAAGAGACCCAGTACTTC
CDR3: CASSHLGGQETQYF

J: TRBJ2-1
size: few
D: NA
V: TRBV29-1
DNA: TGCAGCGTTGAATGGCTACCCAATGAGCAGTTCTTC
CDR3: CSVEWLPNEQFF

J: TRBJ2-3
size: few
D: TRBD2
V: TRBV13
DNA: TGTGCCAGCAGGGGGACTAGCGGGAAGACAGATACGCAGTATTTT
CDR3: CASRGTSGKTDTQYF

J: TRBJ2-7
size: few
D: TRBD2
V: TRBV7-2
DNA: TGTGCCAGCAGCTTAGTCCCCAGCGGGGGGGGCTACGAGCAGTACTTC
CDR3: CASSLVPSGGGYEQYF

J: TRBJ2-3
size: many
D: NA
V: TRBV9
DNA: TGTGCCAGCAGCCCCACCCCGGGCCGTACAGATACGCAGTATTTT
CDR3: CASSPTPGRTDTQYF

J: TRBJ2-3
size: many
D: NA
V: TRBV15
DNA: TGTGCCACCAGCAGAGATGGGCATCGAGCCTCCCCCACAGATACGCAGTATTTT
CDR3: CATSRDGHRASPTDTQYF

J: TRBJ2-7
size: few
D: NA
V: TRBV5-1
DNA: TGCGCCAGCAGCCCGGCCCTTACCCAGGATTTTCCCTACGAGCAGTACTTC
CDR3: CASSPALTQDFPYEQYF

J: TRBJ2-3
size: once
D: NA
V: TRBV5-1
DNA: TGCGCCAGCAGCCGAACAGCCGCAGCAGATACGCAGTATTTT
CDR3: CASSRTAAADTQYF

J: TRBJ2-1
size: few
D: NA
V: TRBV5-1
DNA: TGCGCCAGCAGCCCAGAGGGAGCGCGGGGTAGGCAGTTCTTC
CDR3: CASSPEGARGRQFF

J: TRBJ2-5
size: many
D: NA
V: TRBV29-1
DNA: TGCAGCGTTGGAAAGCCGCGGGAGACCCAGTACTTC
CDR3: CSVGKPRETQYF

J: TRBJ2-5
size: NA
D: TRBD1
V: TRBV24-1
DNA: TGTGCCACCAGCCTAGGGACAGGGCTGCAGACCCAGTACTTC
CDR3: CATSLGTGLQTQYF

J: TRBJ2-1
size: few
D: NA
V: TRBV29-1
DNA: TGCAGCGTGAGCGGGCTCTCCTACAATGAGCAGTTCTTC
CDR3: CSVSGLSYNEQFF